This TCR beta chain was obtained from a study of PD-1 blockade in classical Hodgkin lymphoma. On the study more broadly: On a schedule of every 2 weeks, patients received nivolumab 3 mg/kg intravenously.

Overall study findings and caveats: What drove the repertoire differences, possibly disease activity or prior therapy, has not been defined. Diversity in CD4+ TCRs, unlike that measured in CD8+ TCRs, had risen significantly by C4D1.

TCRdb's table, derived via immunoSEQ multiplex PCR, lists solely in-frame clones and lacks some. This table holds some 150,000 clones, under 85% found once. In the case of this clone: Its target is unknown.

All the patients suffered relapse after autologous stem cell transplantation, and brentuximab vedotin exposure differed. The source is a human donor with classical Hodgkin lymphoma. Specimen: peripheral blood mononuclear cells (PBMCs), collected before the second cycle of nivolumab.

The CDR3 loop reads CASSFRGNTGELFF. The CDR3 nucleotides read TGCGCCAGCAGCTTTCGGGGGAACACCGGGGAGCTGTTTTTT. The J gene is TRBJ2-2, the V gene TRBV5-1; D perhaps matches TRBD2 (5 bases). V lost 2 bases to trimming and J lost 1 base, with 6 bases between them. CDR3 length: 14 amino acids. Germline CDR1 is SGHRS and CDR2 is YFSETQ.